The clone carrying this T cell receptor (beta chain) has only a few counts. This sample was taken from a study of patients and donors after allogeneic stem cell transplantation. Germline-derived CDR1 and CDR2 are DFQATT and SNEGSKA (reference sequence). This CDR3 spans 16 amino acids. Trimming took 6 bases from V and 0 from J, leaving 18 bases between them. A single record per CDR3 protein comes from TCRdb applying MiXCR to the RT-PCR reads. Here the sample spans approximately 250,000 distinct CDR3 sequences, 13% to 15% being singletons. Material: blood, either unsorted or a sorted T cell fraction (not recorded which). The source is a human donor who was either an allogeneic HSCT recipient or a stem cell or donor lymphocyte infusion donor (not recorded which). It is not recorded whose cells these are; they may come from a transplant donor. The rearrangement joins TRBV20-1 to TRBJ2-1; tentatively, D is TRBD1 (6 bases). DNA of the CDR3: TGCAGTGCGAGAACTGGGACATCCAGCTCCTACAATGAGCAGTTCTTC. Translated, it gives CSARTGTSSSYNEQFF.